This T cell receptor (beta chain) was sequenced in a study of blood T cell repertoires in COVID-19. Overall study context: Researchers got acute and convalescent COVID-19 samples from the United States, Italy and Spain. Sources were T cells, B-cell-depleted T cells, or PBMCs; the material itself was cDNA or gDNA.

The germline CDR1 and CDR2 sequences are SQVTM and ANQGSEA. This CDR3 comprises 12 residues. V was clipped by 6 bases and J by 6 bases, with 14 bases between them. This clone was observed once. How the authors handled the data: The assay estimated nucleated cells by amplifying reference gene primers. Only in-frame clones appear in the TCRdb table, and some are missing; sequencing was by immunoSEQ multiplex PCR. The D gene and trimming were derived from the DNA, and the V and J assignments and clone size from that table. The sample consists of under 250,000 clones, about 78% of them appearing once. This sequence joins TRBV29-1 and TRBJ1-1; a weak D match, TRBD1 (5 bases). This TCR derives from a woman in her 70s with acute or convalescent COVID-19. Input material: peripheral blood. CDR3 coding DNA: TGCAGCGTCCGACAGAAGGGGTCTGAAGCTTTCTTT. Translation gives CSVRQKGSEAFF.